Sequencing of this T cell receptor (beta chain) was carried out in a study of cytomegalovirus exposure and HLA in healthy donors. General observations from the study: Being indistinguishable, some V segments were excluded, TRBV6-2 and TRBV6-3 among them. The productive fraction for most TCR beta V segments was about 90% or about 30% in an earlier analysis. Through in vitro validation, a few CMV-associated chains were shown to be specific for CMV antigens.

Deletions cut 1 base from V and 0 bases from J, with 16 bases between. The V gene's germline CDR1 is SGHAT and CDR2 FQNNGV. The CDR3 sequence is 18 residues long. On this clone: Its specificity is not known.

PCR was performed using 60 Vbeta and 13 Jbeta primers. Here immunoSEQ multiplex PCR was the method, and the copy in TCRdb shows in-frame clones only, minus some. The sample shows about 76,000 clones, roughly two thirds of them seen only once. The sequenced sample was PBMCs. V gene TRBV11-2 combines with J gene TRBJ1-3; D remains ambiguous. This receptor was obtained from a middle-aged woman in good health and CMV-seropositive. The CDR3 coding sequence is TGTGCCAGCAGCTTAGTGGTTCCTCCACATCGCTCTGGAAACACCATATATTTT. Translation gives CASSLVVPPHRSGNTIYF.